This T cell receptor beta chain comes out of a study of immune evolution from preneoplasia to lung adenocarcinoma. Study as a whole: HLA loss of heterozygosity: about 7% AIS, about 15% MIA, around 33% ADC, none AAH.

The table lists this clone with a count of one. Between about 2014 and 2018, patients underwent resection in Japan or China. TCRdb's table, derived via immunoSEQ multiplex PCR, lists solely in-frame clones and lacks some. The table shows about 14,000 clones, with 85% occurring only once. Germline CDR1 reads KGHSH; CDR2 reads LQKENI. V lost 2 bases and J 6 bases, leaving 17 bases between the germline ends. This CDR3 comprises 16 residues. The chain couples TRBV18 to TRBJ2-1; the D call may be TRBD1 or TRBD2 (5 bases each). The sequence was collected from an older donor with lung adenocarcinoma. Source material: FFPE lung adenocarcinoma in situ tissue. The CDR3 here is CASSPAPREISNEQFF. The CDR3 bases are TGTGCCAGCTCACCAGCCCCCAGGGAGATAAGCAATGAGCAGTTCTTC.